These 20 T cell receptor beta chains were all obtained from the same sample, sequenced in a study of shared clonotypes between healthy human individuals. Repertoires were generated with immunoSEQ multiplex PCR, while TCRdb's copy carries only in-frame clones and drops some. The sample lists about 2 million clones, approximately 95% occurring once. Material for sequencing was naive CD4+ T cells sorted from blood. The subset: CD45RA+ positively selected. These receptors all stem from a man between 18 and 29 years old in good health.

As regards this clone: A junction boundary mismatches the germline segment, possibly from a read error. The CDR3 region is CASRKNGQGFF. The CDR3, as DNA: TGTGCCAGCAGGAAGAATGGACAGGGATTCTTT. J is TRBJ1-4 and V is TRBV2, with 8 nucleotides matching TRBD1. CDR1 and CDR2 from the germline V gene are SNHLY and FYNNEI. The CDR3 is made up of 11 amino acids.

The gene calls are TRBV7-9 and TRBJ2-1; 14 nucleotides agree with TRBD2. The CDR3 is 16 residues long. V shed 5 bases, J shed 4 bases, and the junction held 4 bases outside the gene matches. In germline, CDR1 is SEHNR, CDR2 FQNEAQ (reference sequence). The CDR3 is CASSRTSGGLYNEQFF. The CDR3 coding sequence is TGTGCCAGCAGCAGGACTAGCGGGGGGCTTTACAATGAGCAGTTCTTC.

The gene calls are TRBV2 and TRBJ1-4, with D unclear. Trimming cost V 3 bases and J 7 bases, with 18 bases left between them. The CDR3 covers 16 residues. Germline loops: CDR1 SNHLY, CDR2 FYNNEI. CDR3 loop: CASSDGLGALGEKLFF. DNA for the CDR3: TGTGCCAGCAGTGATGGGCTAGGAGCTTTGGGTGAAAAACTGTTTTTT. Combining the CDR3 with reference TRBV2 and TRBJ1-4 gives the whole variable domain EPEVTQTPSHQVTQMGQEVILRCVPISNHLYFYWYRQILGQKVEFLVSFYNNEISEKSEIFDDQFSVERPDGSNFTLKIRSTKLEDSAMYFCASSDGLGALGEKLFFGSGTQLSVL.

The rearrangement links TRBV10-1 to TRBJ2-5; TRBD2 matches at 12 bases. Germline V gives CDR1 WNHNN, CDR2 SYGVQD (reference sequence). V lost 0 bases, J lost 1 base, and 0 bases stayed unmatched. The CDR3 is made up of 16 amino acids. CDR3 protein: CASSESTSGGQETQYF. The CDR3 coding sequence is TGCGCCAGCAGTGAGTCGACTAGCGGGGGCCAAGAGACCCAGTACTTC.

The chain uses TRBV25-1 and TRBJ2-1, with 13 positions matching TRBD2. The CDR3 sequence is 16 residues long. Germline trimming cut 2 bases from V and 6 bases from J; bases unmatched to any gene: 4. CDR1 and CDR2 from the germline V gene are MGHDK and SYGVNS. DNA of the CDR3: TGTGCCAGCAGTGAACCGGGACTAGCGGGGTTCAATGAGCAGTTCTTC. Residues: CASSEPGLAGFNEQFF.

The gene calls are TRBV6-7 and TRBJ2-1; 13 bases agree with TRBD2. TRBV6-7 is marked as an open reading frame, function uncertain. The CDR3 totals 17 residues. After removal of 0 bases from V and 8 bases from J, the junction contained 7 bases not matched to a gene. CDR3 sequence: CASSYSSGLAGVYEQFF. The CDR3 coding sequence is TGTGCCAGCAGTTACTCGAGTGGACTAGCGGGAGTATATGAGCAGTTCTTC.

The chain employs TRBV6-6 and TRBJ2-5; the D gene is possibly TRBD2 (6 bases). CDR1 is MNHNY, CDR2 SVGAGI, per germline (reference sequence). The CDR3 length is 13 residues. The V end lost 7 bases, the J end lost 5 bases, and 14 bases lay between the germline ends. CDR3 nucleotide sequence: TGTGCCAGCACCTTGGCGGGATCGGAGACCCAGTACTTC. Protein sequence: CASTLAGSETQYF.

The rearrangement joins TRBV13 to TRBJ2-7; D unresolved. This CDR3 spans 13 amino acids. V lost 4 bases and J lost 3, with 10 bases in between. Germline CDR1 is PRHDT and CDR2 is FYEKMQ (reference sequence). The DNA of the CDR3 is TGTGCCAGCAGCTATAGTAAAAACTACGAGCAGTACTTC. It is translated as CASSYSKNYEQYF.

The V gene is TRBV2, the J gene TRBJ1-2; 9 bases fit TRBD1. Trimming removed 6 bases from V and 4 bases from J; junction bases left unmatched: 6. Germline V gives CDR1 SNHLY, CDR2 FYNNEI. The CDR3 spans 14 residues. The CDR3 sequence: CASRGQGGTYGYTF. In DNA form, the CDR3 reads TGTGCCAGCAGGGGACAGGGCGGCACCTATGGCTACACCTTC. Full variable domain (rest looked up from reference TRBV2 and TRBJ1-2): EPEVTQTPSHQVTQMGQEVILRCVPISNHLYFYWYRQILGQKVEFLVSFYNNEISEKSEIFDDQFSVERPDGSNFTLKIRSTKLEDSAMYFCASRGQGGTYGYTFGSGTRLTVV.

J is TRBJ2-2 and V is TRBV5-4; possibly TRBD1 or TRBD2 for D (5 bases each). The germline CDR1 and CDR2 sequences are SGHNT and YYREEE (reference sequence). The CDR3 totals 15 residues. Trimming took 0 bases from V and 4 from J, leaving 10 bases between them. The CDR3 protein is CASSLVSGTTGELFF. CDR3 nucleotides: TGTGCCAGCAGCTTGGTGTCAGGGACCACCGGGGAGCTGTTTTTT. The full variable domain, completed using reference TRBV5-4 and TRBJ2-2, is ETGVTQSPTHLIKTRGQQVTLRCSSQSGHNTVSWYQQALGQGPQFIFQYYREEENGRGNFPPRFSGLQFPNYSSELNVNALELDDSALYLCASSLVSGTTGELFFGEGSRLTVL.

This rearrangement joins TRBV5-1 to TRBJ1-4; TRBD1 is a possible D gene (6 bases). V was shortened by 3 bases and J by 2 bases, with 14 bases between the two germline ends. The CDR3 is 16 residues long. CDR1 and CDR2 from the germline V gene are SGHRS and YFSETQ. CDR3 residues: CASSSGQSGTNEKLFF. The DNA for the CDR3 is TGCGCCAGCAGCTCTGGACAGTCCGGGACTAATGAAAAACTGTTTTTT.

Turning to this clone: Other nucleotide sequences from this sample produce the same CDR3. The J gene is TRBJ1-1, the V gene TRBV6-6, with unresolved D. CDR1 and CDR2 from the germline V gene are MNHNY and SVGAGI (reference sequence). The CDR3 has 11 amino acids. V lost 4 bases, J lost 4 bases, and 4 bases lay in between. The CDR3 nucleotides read TGTGCCAGCAGTTCAGGCACTGAAGCTTTCTTT. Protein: CASSSGTEAFF.

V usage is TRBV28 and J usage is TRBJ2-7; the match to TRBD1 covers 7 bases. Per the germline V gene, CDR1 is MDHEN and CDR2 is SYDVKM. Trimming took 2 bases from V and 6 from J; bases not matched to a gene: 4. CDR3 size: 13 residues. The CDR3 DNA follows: TGTGCCAGCAGTTTACAGGGGGTTCGCGAGCAGTACTTC. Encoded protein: CASSLQGVREQYF.

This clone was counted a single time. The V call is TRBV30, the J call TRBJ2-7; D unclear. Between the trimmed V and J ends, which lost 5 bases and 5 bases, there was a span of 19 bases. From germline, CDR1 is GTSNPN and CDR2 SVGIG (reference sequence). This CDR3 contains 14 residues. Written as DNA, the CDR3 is TGTGCCTGGCCTGACTTTTGGTCCTTAAACGAGCAGTACTTC. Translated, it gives CAWPDFWSLNEQYF. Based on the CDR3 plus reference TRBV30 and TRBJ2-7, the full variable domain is SQTIHQWPATLVQPVGSPLSLECTVEGTSNPNLYWYRQAAGRGLQLLFYSVGIGQISSEVPQNLSASRPQDRQFILSSKKLLLSDSGFYLCAWPDFWSLNEQYFGPGTRLTVT.

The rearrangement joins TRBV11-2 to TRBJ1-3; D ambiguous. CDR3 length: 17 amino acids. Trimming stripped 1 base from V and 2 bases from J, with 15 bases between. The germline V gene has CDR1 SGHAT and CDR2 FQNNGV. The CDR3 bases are TGTGCCAGCAGCTTAGGGTTTCAGGCCGGAACTGGAAACACCATATATTTT. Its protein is CASSLGFQAGTGNTIYF.

CDR3 sequence reads: CSVAPRTAGELFF. CDR3 sequence (DNA): TGCAGCGTCGCCCCGAGGACAGCCGGGGAGCTGTTTTTT. V is TRBV29-1 and J is TRBJ2-2; D perhaps matches TRBD1 (6 bases). Trimming cost V 6 bases and J 6 bases, with 14 bases left between them. This CDR3 has 13 amino acids. CDR1 and CDR2 from the germline V gene are SQVTM and ANQGSEA.

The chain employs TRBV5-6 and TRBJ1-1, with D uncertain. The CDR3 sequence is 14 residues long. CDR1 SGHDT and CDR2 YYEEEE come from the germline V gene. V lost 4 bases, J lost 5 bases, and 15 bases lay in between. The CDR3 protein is CASSLVAPGTEAFF. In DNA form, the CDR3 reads TGTGCCAGCAGCCTCGTAGCACCGGGGACTGAAGCTTTCTTT.

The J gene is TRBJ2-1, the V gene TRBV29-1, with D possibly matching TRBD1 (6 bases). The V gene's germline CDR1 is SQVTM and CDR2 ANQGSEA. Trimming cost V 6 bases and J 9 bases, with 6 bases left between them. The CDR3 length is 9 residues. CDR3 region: CSVGGEQFF. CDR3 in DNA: TGCAGCGTAGGGGGTGAGCAGTTCTTC.

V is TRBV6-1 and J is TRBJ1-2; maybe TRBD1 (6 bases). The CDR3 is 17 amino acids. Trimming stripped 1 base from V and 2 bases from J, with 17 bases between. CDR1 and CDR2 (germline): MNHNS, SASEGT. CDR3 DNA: TGTGCCAGCAGTGAAGAACCCCAGAGGGGGTTCAACTATGGCTACACCTTC. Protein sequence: CASSEEPQRGFNYGYTF.

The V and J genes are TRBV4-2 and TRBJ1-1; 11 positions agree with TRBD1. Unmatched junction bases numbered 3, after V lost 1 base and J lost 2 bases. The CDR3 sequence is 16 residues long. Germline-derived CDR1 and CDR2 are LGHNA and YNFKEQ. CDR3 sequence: CASSQGTGGGNTEAFF. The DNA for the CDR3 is TGTGCCAGCAGCCAAGGGACAGGGGGCGGCAACACTGAAGCTTTCTTT.